This T cell receptor (beta chain) derives from a study of CD8+CD57+ T cells in acquired aplastic anemia. TCR beta VDJ combinations and CDR3 sequences were profiled from genomic DNA. MiXCR was run by TCRdb on the reads, yielding one entry per CDR3 protein. This table has approximately 190,000 distinct CDR3 sequences, approximately 48% appearing once. In patients chosen for sequencing, flow cytometry had shown CD8+CD57+ cell expansion. Among the patients, all had severe acquired aplastic anemia. CDR1 and CDR2 (germline): SGHAT, FQNNGV. The CDR3 runs 16 residues. Trimming took 1 base from V and 0 from J; bases not matched to a gene: 5.

V and J are TRBV11-2 and TRBJ2-7; TRBD2 agrees at 8 bases. Sequences were obtained from sorted CD4+, CD8+, or CD8+CD57+ T cells (not recorded which) from PBMCs. The TCR comes from a human donor with aplastic anemia. The CDR3 DNA sequence: TGTGCCAGCAGCTTAGTCGGGGCGGGGGGCTCCTACGAGCAGTACTTC. Amino acid sequence: CASSLVGAGGSYEQYF.